Presented here are 30 T cell receptor beta chains from one specimen sequenced in a study of CD8 T cells in ankylosing spondylitis. TCRdb reprocessed the 5' RACE reads with MiXCR, giving one entry per CDR3 protein. The sample shows a few hundred thousand distinct CDR3 sequences, roughly 20% of them seen only once. The sample was blood, either unsorted or a sorted T cell fraction (not recorded which). The receptors stem from a male donor with ankylosing spondylitis or in good health (not recorded which).

This chain uses TRBV4-1 with TRBJ2-4; 10 bases map to TRBD1. The CDR3 totals 17 residues. The trim removed 0 bases at V and 0 bases at J, leaving 2 bases unmatched. Germline V CDR1 and CDR2: MGHRA, YSYEKL. This CDR3 is CASSQDGTGVAKNIQYF. The CDR3 DNA follows: TGCGCCAGCAGCCAAGATGGGACAGGGGTAGCCAAAAACATTCAGTACTTC.

The V call is TRBV12-3 or TRBV12-4, the J call TRBJ2-1; D unclear. CDR3 size: 18 residues. V was clipped by 1 base and J by 3 bases, with 19 bases between them. The CDR3, as DNA: TGTGCCAGCAGTTTAGTCTCTTTAGCCTCCCTACTCTACAATGAGCAGTTCTTC. Translated: CASSLVSLASLLYNEQFF.

V is TRBV29-1 and J is TRBJ2-7; 10 bases are a match to TRBD2. V lost 1 base, J lost 5 bases, and 2 bases stayed unmatched. Germline CDR1 is SQVTM and CDR2 is ANQGSEA. The CDR3 sequence is 13 residues long. The CDR3 spells CSVEGLAGDEQYF. The CDR3 DNA follows: TGCAGCGTTGAAGGCCTAGCGGGGGACGAGCAGTACTTC.

This clonotype was seen more than once but under ten times. The chain uses TRBV28 and TRBJ2-1, with D possibly being TRBD1 or TRBD2 (5 bases each). CDR3 length: 15 residues. V lost 3 bases to trimming and J lost 7 bases, with 16 bases between them. The germline V gene encodes CDR1 MDHEN and CDR2 SYDVKM. CDR3 nucleotides: TGTGCCAGCAGTTTGAGAGCTGGGACCCGGAATGAGCAGTTCTTC. Amino acids: CASSLRAGTRNEQFF.

A few counts support this clonotype. The V call is TRBV18, the J call TRBJ2-1; 9 nucleotides match TRBD2. Losses at the gene ends were 3 bases for V and 9 bases for J; bases not matched to a gene: 6. Germline CDR1 KGHSH, CDR2 LQKENI. The length of the CDR3 is 14 residues. The CDR3 here is CASSPLTSGGEQFF. CDR3 nucleotides: TGTGCCAGCTCACCCTTGACTAGCGGAGGTGAGCAGTTCTTC.

This clonotype has only a few counts. The chain joins TRBV4-1 to TRBJ2-1, with D possibly being TRBD1 or TRBD2 (5 bases each). Germline V lookup: CDR1 MGHRA, CDR2 YSYEKL. The CDR3 covers 21 residues. V shed 3 bases and J shed 0 bases, with 27 bases lying between them. CDR3 residues: CASSHQGGTGLKPSSYNEQFF. The CDR3 DNA is TGCGCCAGCAGCCATCAAGGAGGTACAGGCTTAAAACCGAGCTCCTACAATGAGCAGTTCTTC.

This clonotype was seen a few times. The chain combines TRBV7-2 with TRBJ2-1; D is ambiguous. Germline CDR1 SGHTA, CDR2 FQGNSA. The CDR3 spans 13 residues. V lost 5 bases, J lost 3 bases, and 8 bases lay in between. In nucleotides, the CDR3 is TGTGCCAGCAGCCGGACGGTCTACAATGAGCAGTTCTTC. Amino acid sequence: CASSRTVYNEQFF.

A word on this clonotype: A clone one base away is much larger, so this may be a read error. The genes are TRBV5-6 and TRBJ2-1, with 8 bases fitting TRBD1. Germline V gene lookup returns CDR1 SGHDT and CDR2 YYEEEE. CDR3 length: 14 amino acids. V gave up 2 bases and J gave up 4 bases; unmatched junction bases: 2. The CDR3 DNA follows: TGTGCCAGCAGCTTAAGGACAGGGTACAATGAGCAGTTCTTC. Translation: CASSLRTGYNEQFF.

The sample holds a few counts of this clonotype. The DNA of the CDR3 is TGCAGTGCTAGAGAGAGACAGGGGGTGAGAGATGGCTACACCTTC. Translating it yields CSARERQGVRDGYTF. V is TRBV20-1 and J is TRBJ1-2; 9 nucleotides line up with TRBD1. Germline V gene lookup returns CDR1 DFQATT and CDR2 SNEGSKA (reference sequence). V was pared by 0 bases and J by 6 bases, with 8 bases of the junction left unmatched. The CDR3 consists of 15 residues.

This clonotype turned up a few times. The chain uses TRBV29-1 and TRBJ1-1, with D uncertain. This CDR3 is 14 amino acids long. Per germline, CDR1 SQVTM and CDR2 ANQGSEA. Trimming took 6 bases from V and 0 from J, leaving 14 bases between them. The CDR3 nucleotides are TGCAGCGTCCCAGGCGGGGTTTTGAACACTGAAGCTTTCTTT. This codes for CSVPGGVLNTEAFF.

The V gene is TRBV4-2, the J gene TRBJ2-5, with unresolved D. Germline V gives CDR1 LGHNA, CDR2 YNFKEQ. V was cut by 4 bases and J by 1 base, with 10 bases left in between. This CDR3 region has 14 residues. CDR3 amino acids: CASSPAPGQETQYF. The DNA for the CDR3 is TGTGCCAGCAGCCCTGCTCCCGGCCAAGAGACCCAGTACTTC.

This clonotype was seen a handful of times. This chain joins TRBV6-1 and TRBJ2-1; 8 bases match TRBD1. With 2 bases clipped from V and 6 bases from J, the junction kept 9 bases outside the gene matches. Germline V lookup: CDR1 MNHNS, CDR2 SASEGT. The CDR3 is made up of 16 amino acids. The CDR3 coding sequence is TGTGCCAGCAGTGAAAGGGCCTGGACAGGGACCAATGAGCAGTTCTTC. Protein sequence: CASSERAWTGTNEQFF.

In this sample, this clonotype turned up a few times. V gene TRBV5-4 combines with J gene TRBJ2-7; D is unresolved. With 4 bases removed from V and 0 bases from J, the gap between germline ends came to 11 bases. The CDR3 runs to 14 residues. The germline gives CDR1 SGHNT, CDR2 YYREEE (reference sequence). CDR3 in amino acids: CASSPFLISYEQYF. The CDR3 DNA reads as TGTGCCAGCAGCCCCTTCCTGATCTCCTACGAGCAGTACTTC.

This clonotype turned up a few times. CDR3: CGVVSDTQYF. Written as DNA, the CDR3 is TGCGGAGTGGTTTCGGATACGCAGTATTTT. The gene calls are TRBV20-1 and TRBJ2-3; no clear D gene. CDR3 length: 10 residues. Germline V gives CDR1 DFQATT, CDR2 SNEGSKA (reference sequence).

This chain joins TRBV5-1 and TRBJ2-7, with 7 nucleotides matching TRBD1. The CDR3 runs 14 residues. Germline V CDR1 and CDR2: SGHRS, YFSETQ. V was clipped by 4 bases and J by 0 bases; unmatched bases: 4. Here the CDR3 DNA reads TGCGCCAGCAGCGGGGGACAGAACTCCTACGAGCAGTACTTC. Translated: CASSGGQNSYEQYF. Variable domain in full (rest from reference TRBV5-1 and TRBJ2-7): KAGVTQTPRYLIKTRGQQVTLSCSPISGHRSVSWYQQTPGQGLQFLFEYFSETQRNKGNFPGRFSGRQFSNSRSEMNVSTLELGDSALYLCASSGGQNSYEQYFGPGTRLTVT.

The chain joins TRBV28 to TRBJ2-7; TRBD2 agrees at 7 bases. V lost 7 bases and J lost 2; bases outside the gene matches: 14. The germline V gene encodes CDR1 MDHEN and CDR2 SYDVKM. This CDR3 has 16 amino acids. CDR3 nucleotides: TGTGCCAGCACTAGTTTGGGGGGAGGGCACACCTACGAGCAGTACTTC. This gives the protein CASTSLGGGHTYEQYF.

This clonotype appeared a few times. The chain joins TRBV7-9 to TRBJ2-1; a weak D match, TRBD1 (5 bases). Deletions cut 1 base from V and 6 bases from J, with 13 bases between. The CDR3 is 15 amino acids. Per the germline V gene, CDR1 is SEHNR and CDR2 is FQNEAQ (reference sequence). The CDR3 DNA reads as TGTGCCAGCAGCTTAGGGGCAGGGCCGGGCAATGAGCAGTTCTTC. Protein: CASSLGAGPGNEQFF.

At least ten counts were recorded for this clonotype. The chain recombines TRBV7-3 with TRBJ2-1; D is unresolved. Germline V gives CDR1 SGHTA, CDR2 FQGTGA. Trimming removed 4 bases from V and 8 bases from J, with 12 bases in between. The CDR3 is 13 residues long. The CDR3 DNA reads TGTGCCAGCAGCTCCTATCGCGGAGATGAGCAGTTCTTC. Its translation: CASSSYRGDEQFF. Looking up the rest from reference TRBV7-3 and TRBJ2-1 gives the full variable domain: GAGVSQTPSNKVTEKGKYVELRCDPISGHTALYWYRQSLGQGPEFLIYFQGTGAADDSGLPNDRFFAVRPEGSVSTLKIQRTERGDSAVYLCASSSYRGDEQFFGPGTRLTVL.

In this sample, this clonotype turned up a few times. The chain has TRBV6-2 or TRBV6-3 and TRBJ2-1, with 13 nucleotides matching TRBD2. V shed 5 bases and J 8 bases; nucleotides not matched to a gene: 12. Germline assignment: CDR1 MNHEY and CDR2 SVGEGT. This CDR3 is built from 17 residues. The CDR3 region is CASSPSILAGGPDEQFF. The CDR3 nucleotides are TGTGCCAGCAGTCCTTCAATACTAGCGGGGGGGCCGGATGAGCAGTTCTTC.

This clonotype was detected only a few times. The chain is built from TRBV20-1 and TRBJ2-3; 11 positions agree with TRBD2. The trim removed 3 bases at V and 4 bases at J, leaving 12 bases unmatched. This CDR3 has 17 amino acids. Germline CDR1 reads DFQATT; CDR2 reads SNEGSKA (reference sequence). For the CDR3, the DNA is TGCAGTGCTAGGAGGATTAGCGGGGGGGCTTGGGCAGATACGCAGTATTTT. Residues: CSARRISGGAWADTQYF.

This clonotype was observed a few times. V and J are TRBV18 and TRBJ1-5, with D unresolved. The V end lost 8 bases, the J end lost 2 bases, and 10 bases lay between the germline ends. CDR1 KGHSH and CDR2 LQKENI come from the germline V gene. The CDR3 contains 13 residues. The CDR3 protein is CASPRRGNQPQHF. The CDR3 region has the DNA TGTGCCAGCCCCCGCAGAGGCAATCAGCCCCAGCATTTT. Together with reference TRBV18 and TRBJ1-5, the CDR3 gives the full variable domain: NAGVMQNPRHLVRRRGQEARLRCSPMKGHSHVYWYRQLPEEGLKFMVYLQKENIIDESGMPKERFSAEFPKEGPSILRIQQVVRGDSAAYFCASPRRGNQPQHFGDGTRLSIL.

This clonotype was counted between two and nine times. This rearrangement joins TRBV10-3 to TRBJ2-5, with D maybe TRBD1 (6 bases). CDR1 is ENHRY, CDR2 SYGVKD, per germline. This CDR3 contains 13 residues. V was clipped by 6 bases and J by 2 bases, with 10 bases between them. CDR3: CAIRWTEQETQYF. The CDR3 region has the DNA TGTGCCATCAGGTGGACAGAGCAAGAGACCCAGTACTTC.

This clonotype appeared a few times. The rearrangement uses TRBV24-1 and TRBJ2-6; 8 nucleotides agree with TRBD1. CDR3 length: 20 amino acids. The junction had 13 bases not matched to a gene; V was cut back by 3 bases and J by 1 base. Germline CDR1 reads KGHDR; CDR2 reads SFDVKD. The CDR3 DNA reads as TGTGCCACCAGTGATAACCCGGACAGGGCGAGAGATTCTGGGGCCAACGTCCTGACTTTC. This gives the protein CATSDNPDRARDSGANVLTF.

The chain is built from TRBV12-3 or TRBV12-4 and TRBJ2-7, with TRBD1 matching 9 bases. The trim removed 5 bases at V and 4 bases at J, leaving 15 bases unmatched. The CDR3 spans 17 residues. This CDR3 reads CASSPGTGRSVSYEQYF. DNA of the CDR3: TGTGCCAGCAGTCCCGGGACAGGGCGTTCGGTTTCGTACGAGCAGTACTTC.

The chain has TRBV4-2 and TRBJ2-1; 7 bases align to TRBD2. Looked up from germline, CDR1 is LGHNA and CDR2 is YNFKEQ. V trimming: 0 bases; J trimming: 0 bases; junction bases outside the gene matches: 8. The CDR3 consists of 18 residues. This CDR3 reads CASSQEVGGVSSYNEQFF. CDR3 bases: TGTGCCAGCAGCCAAGAGGTGGGGGGGGTAAGCTCCTACAATGAGCAGTTCTTC.

This clonotype was seen once. The chain carries TRBV4-1 and TRBJ2-3, with TRBD2 as a possible D gene (5 bases). Per the germline V gene, CDR1 is MGHRA and CDR2 is YSYEKL. V shed 2 bases and J shed 2 bases, with 14 bases lying between them. The CDR3 has 16 amino acids. The CDR3 loop is CASSQPGEGDTDTQYF. The CDR3, as DNA: TGCGCCAGCAGCCAACCCGGCGAGGGAGACACAGATACGCAGTATTTT.

This clonotype appeared a few times. The chain uses TRBV12-3 or TRBV12-4 and TRBJ2-7; 7 bases line up with TRBD1. Unmatched junction bases numbered 9, after V lost 4 bases and J lost 3 bases. The length of the CDR3 is 15 residues. As DNA, the CDR3 is TGTGCCAGCAGTTCCGTACCACAGGGGCGCTACGAGCAGTACTTC. Protein: CASSSVPQGRYEQYF.

The V and J genes are TRBV5-4 and TRBJ2-1; the match to TRBD1 covers 7 bases. In germline, CDR1 is SGHNT, CDR2 YYREEE (reference sequence). The V segment lost 4 bases and the J segment 3 bases; nucleotides outside the gene matches: 10. This CDR3 is 16 amino acids long. The CDR3 here is CASSQFMDRIYNEQFF. Written as DNA, the CDR3 is TGTGCCAGCAGCCAGTTTATGGACAGGATCTACAATGAGCAGTTCTTC.

This clonotype was picked up a small number of times. This chain uses TRBV15 with TRBJ1-2; D gene uncertain. With 1 base removed from V and 0 bases from J, the gap between germline ends came to 6 bases. The CDR3 loop spans 14 amino acids. Germline V gene data show CDR1 as LNHNV and CDR2 as YYDKDF (reference sequence). The CDR3 sequence: CATSRGTANYGYTF. CDR3 DNA sequence: TGTGCCACCAGCAGAGGTACAGCTAACTATGGCTACACCTTC.

The chain combines TRBV2 with TRBJ2-3; D uncertain. The germline V and J ends were trimmed by 3 bases and 3 bases, with 7 bases remaining between them. CDR1 is SNHLY and CDR2 is FYNNEI in the germline V gene. The CDR3 is 13 residues long. This chain's CDR3 is CASSDWTTDTQYF. The CDR3 DNA reads as TGTGCCAGCAGTGATTGGACGACAGATACGCAGTATTTT.